The following is a T cell receptor (beta chain) sequence with its context. The data are from a study of identical twins. There were only healthy Caucasians among the donors. V lost 5 bases, J lost 7 bases, and 8 bases stayed unmatched. CDR1 is DFQATT and CDR2 is SNEGSKA in the germline V gene (reference sequence). The CDR3 has 14 residues. In TCRdb, the 5' RACE reads were re-called with MiXCR into one record per CDR3 protein. The sample lists more than 650,000 distinct CDR3 sequences, 5.5% to 6.5% occurring once. The sample was naive T cells sorted from blood. The sequence was collected from a man aged 18-30 years in good health. J is TRBJ2-1 and V is TRBV20-1; 10 bases map to TRBD2. The CDR3, as DNA: TGCAGTGCTTCCCCCAGCGGGAGGGGTAATGAGCAGTTCTTC. This gives the protein CSASPSGRGNEQFF.